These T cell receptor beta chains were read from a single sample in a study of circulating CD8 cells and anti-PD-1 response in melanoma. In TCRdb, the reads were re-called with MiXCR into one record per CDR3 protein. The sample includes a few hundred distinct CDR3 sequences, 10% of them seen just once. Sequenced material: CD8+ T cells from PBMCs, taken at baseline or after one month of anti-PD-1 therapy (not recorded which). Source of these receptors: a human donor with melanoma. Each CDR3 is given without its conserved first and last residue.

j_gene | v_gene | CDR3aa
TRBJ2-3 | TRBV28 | ASSPPGLAEDTQY
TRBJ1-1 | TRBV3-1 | ASSGRSIQAF
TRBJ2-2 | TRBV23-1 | ASSQIAWAGVTGELF
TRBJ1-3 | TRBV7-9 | ASSFAGAQGNTIY
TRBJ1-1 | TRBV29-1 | SAWGGRNEAF
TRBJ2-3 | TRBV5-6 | ASSFGAQGRTDTQY
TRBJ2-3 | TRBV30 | AWSLATGDTQY
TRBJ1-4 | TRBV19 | ASSYTGVATNEKLF
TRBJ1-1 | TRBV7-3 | ASSSGQGVNGAF
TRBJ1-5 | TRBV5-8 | ASSLVGVMSNQPQH
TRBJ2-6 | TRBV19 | ASSYGVGANVLT
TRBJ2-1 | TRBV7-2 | ASTPPGGEYNEQF
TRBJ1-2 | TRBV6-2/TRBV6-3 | ASSYSPFYGYT
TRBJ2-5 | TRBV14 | ASSQSGGGLKETQY
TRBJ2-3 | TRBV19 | ASSIWGTDTQY
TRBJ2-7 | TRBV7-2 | ASSLSGGTGPLPYEQY
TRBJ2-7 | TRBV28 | ASSSDRGEQY
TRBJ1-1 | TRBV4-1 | ASSQDPGQQGNTEAF
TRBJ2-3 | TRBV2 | ASSGLASSTDTQY
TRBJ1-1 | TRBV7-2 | ASRIVGTEAF
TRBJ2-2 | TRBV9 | ASSVGAGGHGELF
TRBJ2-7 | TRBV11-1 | ASSLDSSYEQY
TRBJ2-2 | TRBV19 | ASAGGTGELF
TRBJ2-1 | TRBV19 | ASSFQGAYNEQF
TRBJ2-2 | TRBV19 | ASNYGGFVTGELF
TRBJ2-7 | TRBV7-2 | ASSPGSGIGYEQY
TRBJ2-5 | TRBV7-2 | ASGLALGAGGPFGTQY
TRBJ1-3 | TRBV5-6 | ASSAGQGNRAIY
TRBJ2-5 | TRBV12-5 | ASGPRDRAGETQY
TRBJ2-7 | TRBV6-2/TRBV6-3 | ASTARGYEQY
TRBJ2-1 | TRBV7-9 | ASSLSRWVDEQF
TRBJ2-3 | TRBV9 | ASSAWTQNTQY
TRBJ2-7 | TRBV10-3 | ASRAGGYEQY
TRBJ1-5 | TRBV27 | ASRLRGFNQPQH
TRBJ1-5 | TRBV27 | ASSYTKSNQPQH
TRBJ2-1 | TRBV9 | ASSPGLAVHNEQF
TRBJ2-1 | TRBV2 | ASREGTRNEQF
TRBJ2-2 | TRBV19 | ASSKGLAGGPAGELF
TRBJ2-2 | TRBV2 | ASSEVQGAGTGELF
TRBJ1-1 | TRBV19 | ASSIGRGNTEAF
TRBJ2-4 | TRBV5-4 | ASSPFRGGLGNIQY
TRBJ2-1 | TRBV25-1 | ASSESGVAYNEQF
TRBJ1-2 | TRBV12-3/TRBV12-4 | ASGGDSYNYGYT
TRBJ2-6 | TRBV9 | ASSPRGDLTSGANVLT
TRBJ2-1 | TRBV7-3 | ASSSTPGQSNEQF
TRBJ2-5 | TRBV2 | ASSEKLRQETQY
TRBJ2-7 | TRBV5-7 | ASSLSRHGVRGKNEQY
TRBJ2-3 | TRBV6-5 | ASSYRQGLRDTQY
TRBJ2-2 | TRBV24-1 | ATSDPSAGDLPNTGELF
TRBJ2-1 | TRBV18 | ASSPLGGTYNEQF
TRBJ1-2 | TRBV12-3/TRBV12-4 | ASSLEPRDGYT
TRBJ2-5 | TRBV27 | ASSPTVGGAGTQY
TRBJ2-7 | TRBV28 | ASSESYEQY
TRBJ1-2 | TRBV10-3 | AISESFQGASSERLNYGYT
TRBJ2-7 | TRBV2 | ASNAGTSYEQY
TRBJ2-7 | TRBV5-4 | ASSSPTYERY
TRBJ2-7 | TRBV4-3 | ASSQDFGPYEQY
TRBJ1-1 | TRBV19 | ASSMGFWNTEAF